The subject of this entry is one TCR beta chain. Indicated treatment: some 20 received Ad26.COV2.S at low or high dose, single or two shots; roughly five received placebo; per-sample allocation not given. Sampling took place 63 days after the first vaccine or placebo injection. In Boston, an adult donor aged 18-55 years took part. The data stem from a study of Ad26.COV2.S vaccination and SARS-CoV-2 variants. Study in general: Donor was in the COV1001 Ad26.COV2.S trial arm.

Data came from immunoSEQ multiplex PCR; TCRdb stores just in-frame clones and leaves some out. Of roughly 500,000 clones listed, approximately 88% are singletons. V dropped 6 bases and J dropped 1; count of bases not matched to a gene: 9. The CDR3 is made up of 16 amino acids. Germline V CDR1 and CDR2: ENHRY, SYGVKD. This clonotype was obtained from a person aged 18-65 years who received the Ad26.COV2.S COVID-19 vaccine or a placebo. Here the sequenced sample was peripheral blood, taken in a trial of Ad26.COV2.S vaccine versus placebo. J is TRBJ1-1 and V is TRBV10-3, with TRBD1 identical over 9 bases. As DNA, the CDR3 is TGTGCCATCAGACAGGGGGCGCGGAGCGGGAACACTGAAGCTTTCTTT. This sequence encodes CAIRQGARSGNTEAFF.